This T cell receptor (beta chain) derives from a study of shared clonotypes between healthy human individuals. Study results and limitations: Generation probabilities were higher for clonotypes shared across all four sorted-subset donors than for unshared ones.

On this clone itself: Its antigen is still unknown.

Terminally differentiated effector memory CD45RA+ cells were left out of the naive CD8 fraction, which was CD45RO-negative and positively selected for CCR7. Healthy adults negative for HIV, lacking recent acute infections or vaccinations, served as donors. The protocol was immunoSEQ multiplex PCR, while the TCRdb copy is restricted to in-frame clones and leaves out a portion. The profile covers around 580,000 clones, with 95% to 98% appearing a single time and 0.3% taken by the ten largest. Germline values: CDR1 SGHTS, CDR2 YDEGEE. This CDR3 is built from 13 residues. The V and J ends lost 2 bases and 2 bases respectively, with 8 bases between them.

This chain links TRBV5-8 with TRBJ2-7; possible D gene TRBD1, 6 bases. The source is a young man in good health. The sequenced sample was naive CD8+ T cells sorted from blood. CDR3: CASSLTGTYEQYF. CDR3 DNA: TGTGCCAGCAGCTTAACAGGGACCTACGAGCAGTACTTC.